This paragraph reports one T cell receptor (beta chain). Its antigen is still unknown. Within one base of it there is no much larger clone, and no base qualities were kept. The sample comes from a study of T cell repertoires in cytomegalovirus infection (dated by TCRdb to the late 2010s). At the level of the whole study: The peptide stimulations were aimed at well-studied HLA-B-restricted epitopes as well as recently identified HLA-C-restricted CMV epitopes, whose presentation resists viral immunomodulation. Donor HLA type was relevant to the analysis, as public TCR beta signatures indicated carriage of CMV infection together with the matching HLA type.

In light of the paper, this sample's treatment or condition label describes: in vitro stimulation with specific CMV peptide epitopes to enrich CMV-specific T cells. The full study reports these points: The ex vivo response was dominated by HLA-C-restricted CMV-specific TCR beta clonotypes, which also provided the single most frequent clonotype in two of eight donors. In both this cohort and an independent cohort of over 350 donors, the cumulative frequency of public TCR beta family members distinguished carriers of CMV infection plus the relevant HLA type.

Reading the germline V gene (reference sequence) gives CDR1 LNHDA and CDR2 SQIVND. V ends up 0 bases short and J 6 bases short, with an unmatched junction base count of 8. The CDR3 numbers 16 residues from cysteine through phenylalanine. Of all the DNA, just the CDR3 is kept, 48 bases in frame from base 1. Sequencer: Illumina HiSeq 1500. TCRdb's own reprocessing of the public reads used fastp at Q25 and MiXCR and kept productive beta chains. Each record represents a unique CDR3 protein, reported with the most common genes and DNA among its rows. A total of roughly 800,000 distinct CDR3 sequences appear in this sample, roughly 28% of them only once. Under 15% of the sample is in the top ten clones.

The sample consisted of cultured CD8+ T cells from PBMCs, taken from culture after CMV antigen stimulation. The clonotype originates from a human donor in good health (CMV status not recorded). Some clones in this sample may be carry-over from other donors' samples. The rearranged segments are TRBV19 and TRBJ1-2, with 9 central nucleotides matching TRBD1. CDR3 protein: CASSIERPQGAHGYTF. The sequenced DNA is TGTGCCAGTAGTATAGAAAGGCCACAGGGGGCGCATGGCTACACCTTC.